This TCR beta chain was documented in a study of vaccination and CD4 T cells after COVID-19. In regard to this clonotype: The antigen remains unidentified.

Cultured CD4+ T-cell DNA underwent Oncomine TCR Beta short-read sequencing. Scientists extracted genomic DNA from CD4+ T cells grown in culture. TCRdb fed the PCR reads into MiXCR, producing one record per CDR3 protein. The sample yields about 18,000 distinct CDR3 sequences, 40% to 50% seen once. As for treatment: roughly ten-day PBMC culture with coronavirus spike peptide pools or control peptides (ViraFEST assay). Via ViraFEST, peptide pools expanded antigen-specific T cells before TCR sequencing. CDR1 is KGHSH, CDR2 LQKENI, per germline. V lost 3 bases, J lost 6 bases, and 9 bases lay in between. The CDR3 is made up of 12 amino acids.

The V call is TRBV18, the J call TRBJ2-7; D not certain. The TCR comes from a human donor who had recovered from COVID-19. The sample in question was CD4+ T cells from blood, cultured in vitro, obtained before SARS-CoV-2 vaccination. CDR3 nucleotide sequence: TGTGCCAGCTCACCCAGTATCACCGAGCAGTACTTC. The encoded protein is CASSPSITEQYF.